The clone carrying this T cell receptor beta chain was counted only a few times. Its antigen is not identified. TCRdb fed the RT-PCR reads into MiXCR, producing one record per CDR3 protein. The data contain over 450,000 distinct CDR3 sequences, under 15% of them singletons. The data belong to a study of response to subunit inactivated influenza vaccine. Regarding the study as a whole: T cells newly recruited by each seasonal influenza vaccination are few, the authors suggested.

The CDR3 contains 14 residues. Looked up from germline, CDR1 is MDHEN and CDR2 is SYDVKM. V was pared by 8 bases and J by 3 bases, with 16 bases between. This specimen was PBMCs from blood, taken roughly 6 weeks after vaccination. The clonotype comes from a man aged 45-60 years who received an inactivated influenza vaccine. The J gene is TRBJ1-1, the V gene TRBV28, with D unresolved. The CDR3 region has the DNA TGTGCCAGCGAAGCCGGGTGGTCGGACACTGAAGCTTTCTTT. This sequence encodes CASEAGWSDTEAFF.